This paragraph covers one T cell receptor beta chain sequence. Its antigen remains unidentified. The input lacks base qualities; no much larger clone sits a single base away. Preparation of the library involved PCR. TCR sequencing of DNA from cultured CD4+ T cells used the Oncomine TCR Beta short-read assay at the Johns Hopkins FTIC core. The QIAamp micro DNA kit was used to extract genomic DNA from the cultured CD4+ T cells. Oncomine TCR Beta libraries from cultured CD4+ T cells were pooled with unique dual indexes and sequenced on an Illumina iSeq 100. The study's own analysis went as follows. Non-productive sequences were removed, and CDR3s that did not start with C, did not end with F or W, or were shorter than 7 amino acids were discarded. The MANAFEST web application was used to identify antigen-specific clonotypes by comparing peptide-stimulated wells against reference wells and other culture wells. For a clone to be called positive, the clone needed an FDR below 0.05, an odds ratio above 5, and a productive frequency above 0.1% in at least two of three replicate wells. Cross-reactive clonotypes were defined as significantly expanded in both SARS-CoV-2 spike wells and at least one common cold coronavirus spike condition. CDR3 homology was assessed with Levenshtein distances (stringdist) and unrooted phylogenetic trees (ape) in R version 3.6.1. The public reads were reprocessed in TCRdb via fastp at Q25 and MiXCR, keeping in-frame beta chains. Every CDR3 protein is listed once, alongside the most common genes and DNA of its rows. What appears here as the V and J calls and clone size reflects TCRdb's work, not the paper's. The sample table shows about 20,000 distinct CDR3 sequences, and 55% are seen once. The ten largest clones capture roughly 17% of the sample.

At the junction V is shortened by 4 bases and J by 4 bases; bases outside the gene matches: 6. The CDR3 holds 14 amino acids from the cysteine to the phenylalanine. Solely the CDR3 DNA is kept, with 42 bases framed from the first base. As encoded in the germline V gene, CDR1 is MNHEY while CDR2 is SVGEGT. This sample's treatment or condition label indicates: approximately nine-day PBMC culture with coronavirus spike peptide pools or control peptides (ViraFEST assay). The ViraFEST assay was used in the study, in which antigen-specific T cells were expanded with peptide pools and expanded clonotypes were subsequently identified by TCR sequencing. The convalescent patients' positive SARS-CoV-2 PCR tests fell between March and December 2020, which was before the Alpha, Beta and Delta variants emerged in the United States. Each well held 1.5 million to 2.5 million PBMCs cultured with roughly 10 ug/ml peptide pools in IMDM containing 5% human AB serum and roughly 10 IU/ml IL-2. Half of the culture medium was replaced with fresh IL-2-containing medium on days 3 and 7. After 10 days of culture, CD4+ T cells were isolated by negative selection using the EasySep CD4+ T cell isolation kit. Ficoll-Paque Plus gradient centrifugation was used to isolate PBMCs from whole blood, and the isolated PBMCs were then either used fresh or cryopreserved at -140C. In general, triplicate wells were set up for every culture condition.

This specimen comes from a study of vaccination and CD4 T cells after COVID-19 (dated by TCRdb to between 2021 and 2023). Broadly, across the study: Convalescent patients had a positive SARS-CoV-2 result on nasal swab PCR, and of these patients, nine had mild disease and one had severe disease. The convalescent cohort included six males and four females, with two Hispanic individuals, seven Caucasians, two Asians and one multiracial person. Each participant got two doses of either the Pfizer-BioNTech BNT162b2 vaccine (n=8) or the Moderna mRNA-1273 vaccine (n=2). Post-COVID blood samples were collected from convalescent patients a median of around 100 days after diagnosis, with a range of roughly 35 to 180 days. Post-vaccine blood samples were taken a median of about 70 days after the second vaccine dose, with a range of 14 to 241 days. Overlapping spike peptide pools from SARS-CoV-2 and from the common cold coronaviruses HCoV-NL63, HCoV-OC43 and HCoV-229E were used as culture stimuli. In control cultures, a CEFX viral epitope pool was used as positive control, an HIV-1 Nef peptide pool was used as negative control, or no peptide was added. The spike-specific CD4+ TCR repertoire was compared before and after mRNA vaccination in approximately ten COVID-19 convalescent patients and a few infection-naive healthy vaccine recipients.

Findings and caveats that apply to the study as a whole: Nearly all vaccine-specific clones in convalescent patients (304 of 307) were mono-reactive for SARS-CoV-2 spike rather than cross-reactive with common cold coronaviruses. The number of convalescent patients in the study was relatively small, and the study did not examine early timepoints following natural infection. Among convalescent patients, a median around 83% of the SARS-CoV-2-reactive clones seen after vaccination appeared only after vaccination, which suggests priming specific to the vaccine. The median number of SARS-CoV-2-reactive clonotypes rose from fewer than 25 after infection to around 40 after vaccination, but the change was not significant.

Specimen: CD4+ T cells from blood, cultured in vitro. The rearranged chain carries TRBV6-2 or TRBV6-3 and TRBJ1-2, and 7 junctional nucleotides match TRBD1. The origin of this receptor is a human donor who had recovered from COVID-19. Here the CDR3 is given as CASSLTTGPYGYTF. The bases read TGTGCCAGCAGTTTGACGACAGGGCCCTATGGCTACACCTTC.